This T cell receptor (beta chain) was sequenced during a study of vaccination effects on CD4 cells after COVID-19. TCRdb keeps only in-frame clones here, not all; method: immunoSEQ multiplex PCR. The sample consists of roughly 70,000 clones, under 80% of them appearing once. Viral peptide pool expansion of antigen-specific CD4+ T cells preceded sequencing in the ViraFEST assay. The culture ran for around ten days before CD4+ T cells were isolated. The vaccine given was either BNT162b2 or mRNA-1273, in two doses. This clone has only a few counts. Its specificity is unknown. Overall study results and limits: Marked contraction was observed in infection-induced and vaccine-induced clones late after vaccination.

CDR3 length: 15 residues. Germline loops: CDR1 MNHEY, CDR2 SVGAGI. V gave up 7 bases and J gave up 3 bases, with 16 bases separating them. This specimen was CD4+ T cells from PBMCs cultured with HCoV-OC43 spike peptides, taken after COVID-19 vaccination. Described subset: HCoV-OC43 spike overlapping peptide pool stimulation. This TCR came from a human donor who received a COVID-19 vaccine. This chain joins TRBV6-5 and TRBJ2-1; D possibly matches TRBD1 or TRBD2 (7 bases each). The CDR3: CASTSQGGNYNEQFF. The CDR3 nucleotides read TGTGCCAGCACCTCCCAGGGGGGGAACTACAATGAGCAGTTCTTC.